The 9 T cell receptor beta chains below all came from one sample that was sequenced in a study of radiation and T cells in renal cell carcinoma. The time point is: blood 2 weeks post-SBRT. This sample's treatment: 15 Gy SBRT to primary tumor, nephrectomy 4 weeks later. Sequencing used immunoSEQ multiplex PCR; TCRdb keeps in-frame clones, though not all of them. The profile covers some 120,000 clones, with approximately 85% appearing a single time and 5% to 6.5% taken by the ten largest. Sequenced here: blood, sampled from a patient whose treatment included radiotherapy and nephrectomy. These receptors were taken from a middle-aged man with renal cell carcinoma.

This chain links TRBV5-1 with TRBJ2-2, with TRBD2 matching over 14 bases. V lost 6 bases, J lost 5 bases, and 6 bases stayed unmatched. Germline assignment: CDR1 SGHRS and CDR2 YFSETQ. The CDR3 sequence is 16 residues long. DNA of the CDR3: TGCGCCAGCACCGGGACTAGCGGGGGAGGTACCGGGGAGCTGTTTTTT. It encodes CASTGTSGGGTGELFF.

With respect to this clone: The junction shows a germline mismatch at one end, possibly a read error. The chain employs TRBV30 and TRBJ1-2; D is perhaps TRBD1 (6 bases). The CDR3 runs to 15 residues. The V gene's germline CDR1 is GTSNPN and CDR2 SVGIG (reference sequence). As DNA, the CDR3 is TGTGCCTGGAGCCTTCAGACAGGCCCTAAATATGGCTACACCTTC. Protein: CAWSLQTGPKYGYTF.

This sequence joins TRBV14 and TRBJ1-4; TRBD1 matches 12 bases. The germline V gene has CDR1 SGHDN and CDR2 FVKESK. J lost 10 bases, V lost 4 bases, and 4 bases had no gene match. The CDR3 contains 14 residues. Here the CDR3 DNA reads TGTGCCAGCAGCCTGGGACAGGGGGCAGGAAAACTGTTTTTT. Translated: CASSLGQGAGKLFF. Drawing the rest from reference TRBV14 and TRBJ1-4, the complete variable domain is EAGVTQFPSHSVIEKGQTVTLRCDPISGHDNLYWYRRVMGKEIKFLLHFVKESKQDESGMPNNRFLAERTGGTYSTLKVQPAELEDSGVYFCASSLGQGAGKLFFGSGTQLSVL.

This chain links TRBV25-1 with TRBJ1-3; D uncertain. From germline, CDR1 is MGHDK and CDR2 SYGVNS. This CDR3 is 12 amino acids long. V lost 10 bases, J lost 0 bases, and 7 bases lay in between. The CDR3 coding sequence is TGTGCCACCCATATCTCTGGAAACACCATATATTTT. Protein sequence: CATHISGNTIYF.

This clone was seen a single time. In DNA, the CDR3 is TGTGCCAGCAGCTTGGGACTTTCACAGTTCTTC. As protein: CASSLGLSQFF. This rearrangement joins TRBV5-4 to TRBJ2-1, with D uncertain. Trimming took 0 bases from V and 13 from J, leaving 8 bases between them. This CDR3 has 11 residues. The germline CDR1 and CDR2 sequences are SGHNT and YYREEE (reference sequence).

J is TRBJ2-2 and V is TRBV5-1; no firm D call. V lost 0 bases and J lost 5, with 11 bases in between. CDR1 and CDR2 (germline): SGHRS, YFSETQ. This CDR3 is built from 15 residues. The CDR3 DNA sequence: TGCGCCAGCAGCTTGGACGTGGGAAGAACCGGGGAGCTGTTTTTT. The encoded protein is CASSLDVGRTGELFF.

The chain employs TRBV29-1 and TRBJ2-2; tentative D call: TRBD1 (6 bases). Trimming cost V 7 bases and J 7 bases, with 10 bases left between them. Per the germline V gene, CDR1 is SQVTM and CDR2 is ANQGSEA. CDR3 length: 11 amino acids. The CDR3 nucleotides are TGCAGCGCACAGGGAATCGGGGAGCTGTTTTTT. It codes for CSAQGIGELFF.

The table lists this clone with a count of one. The chain uses TRBV4-3 and TRBJ1-2; D ambiguous. The germline gives CDR1 LGHNA, CDR2 YSLEER. Trimming removed 0 bases from V and 2 bases from J, with 10 bases in between. The CDR3 is made up of 15 amino acids. The CDR3 nucleotides read TGCGCCAGCAGCCAAGATATAATGGGGAACTATGGCTACACCTTC. Protein: CASSQDIMGNYGYTF.

The chain couples TRBV5-1 to TRBJ1-1; D possibly corresponds to TRBD1 (6 bases). Germline-derived CDR1 and CDR2 are SGHRS and YFSETQ. V lost 1 base to trimming and J lost 5 bases, with 12 bases between them. CDR3 length equals 14 residues. The CDR3 nucleotides are TGCGCCAGCAGCTTGCGGGGAGGGGGAACTGAAGCTTTCTTT. This codes for CASSLRGGGTEAFF. The variable domain in full, with the rest retrieved from reference TRBV5-1 and TRBJ1-1, is KAGVTQTPRYLIKTRGQQVTLSCSPISGHRSVSWYQQTPGQGLQFLFEYFSETQRNKGNFPGRFSGRQFSNSRSEMNVSTLELGDSALYLCASSLRGGGTEAFFGQGTRLTVV.